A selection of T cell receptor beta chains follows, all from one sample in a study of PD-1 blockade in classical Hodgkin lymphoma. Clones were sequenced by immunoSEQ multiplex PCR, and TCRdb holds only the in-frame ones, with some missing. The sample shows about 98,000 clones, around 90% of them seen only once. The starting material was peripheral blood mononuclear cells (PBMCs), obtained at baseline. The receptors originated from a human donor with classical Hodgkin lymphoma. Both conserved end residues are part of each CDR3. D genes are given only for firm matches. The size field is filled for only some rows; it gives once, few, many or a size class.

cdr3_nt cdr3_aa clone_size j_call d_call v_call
TGTGCCAGCAGTCGGGACAGTCCAGATACGCAGTATTTT CASSRDSPDTQYF - TRBJ2-3 TRBD1 TRBV6-1
TGCAGCGTTGACTGGTACCAAGAGACCCAGTACTTC CSVDWYQETQYF - TRBJ2-5 - TRBV29-1
TGCGCCAGCAGCTATGATAGCATGAACAGGGGAAACACTGAAGCTTTCTTT CASSYDSMNRGNTEAFF - TRBJ1-1 TRBD1 TRBV5-1
TGTGCCAGCAGTTCCCCAGCTCTCTATGATACGCAGTATTTT CASSSPALYDTQYF - TRBJ2-3 - TRBV28
TGTGCCAGCAGCTGGCAGAACAATCAGCCCCAGCATTTT CASSWQNNQPQHF few TRBJ1-5 - TRBV5-6
TGTGCCAGCAGCCAAAACAGCGTTTTCTATGGCTACACCTTC CASSQNSVFYGYTF few TRBJ1-2 - TRBV14
TGTGCCAGCAAGGGGAAGGGACTAGGGTACAATGAGCAGTTCTTC CASKGKGLGYNEQFF - TRBJ2-1 TRBD2 TRBV6-5
TGCGCCAGCAGCCAAGTGTTGGGGGCGGGGAACACCGGGGAGCTGTTTTTT CASSQVLGAGNTGELFF - TRBJ2-2 - TRBV4-1
TGTGCCAGCAGCGTAGGAGTCGAGCAGTACTTC CASSVGVEQYF - TRBJ2-7 - TRBV27
TGTGCCAGCAGCCAAGGGGGGGGCCTCGAGCAGTTCTTC CASSQGGGLEQFF - TRBJ2-1 - TRBV14
TGTGCCAGCAGTTTATATCCAGGGAGCTCTGGAAACACCATATATTTT CASSLYPGSSGNTIYF - TRBJ1-3 - TRBV28
TGTGCCAGCAGTCCCATCACTTACTCCTACGAGCAGTACTTC CASSPITYSYEQYF - TRBJ2-7 - TRBV7-2